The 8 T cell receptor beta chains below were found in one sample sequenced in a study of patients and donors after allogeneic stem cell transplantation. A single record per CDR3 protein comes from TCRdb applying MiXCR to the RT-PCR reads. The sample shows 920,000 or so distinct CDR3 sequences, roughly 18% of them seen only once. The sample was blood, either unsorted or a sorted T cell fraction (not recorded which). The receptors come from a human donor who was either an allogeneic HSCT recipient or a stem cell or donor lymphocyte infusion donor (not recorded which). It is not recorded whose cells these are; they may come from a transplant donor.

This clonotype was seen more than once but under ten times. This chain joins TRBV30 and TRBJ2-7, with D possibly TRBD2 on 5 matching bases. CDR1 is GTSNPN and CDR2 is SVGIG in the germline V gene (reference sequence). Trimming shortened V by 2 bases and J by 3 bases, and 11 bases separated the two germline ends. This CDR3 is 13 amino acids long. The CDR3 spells CAWSIGLNYEQYF. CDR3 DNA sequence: TGTGCCTGGAGTATTGGACTCAACTACGAGCAGTACTTC.

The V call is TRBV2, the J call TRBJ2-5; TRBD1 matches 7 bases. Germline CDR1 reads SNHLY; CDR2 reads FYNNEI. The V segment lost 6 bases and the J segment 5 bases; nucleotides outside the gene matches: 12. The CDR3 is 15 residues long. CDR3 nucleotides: TGTGCCAGCAGCTTGGACAGGCGGGTGGAGGAGACCCAGTACTTC. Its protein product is CASSLDRRVEETQYF.

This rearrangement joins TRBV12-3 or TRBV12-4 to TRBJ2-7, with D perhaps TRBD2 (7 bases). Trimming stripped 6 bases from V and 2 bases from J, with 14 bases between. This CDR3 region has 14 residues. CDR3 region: CASSRGGGAYEQYF. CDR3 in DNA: TGTGCCAGCAGCCGAGGGGGGGGAGCCTACGAGCAGTACTTC.

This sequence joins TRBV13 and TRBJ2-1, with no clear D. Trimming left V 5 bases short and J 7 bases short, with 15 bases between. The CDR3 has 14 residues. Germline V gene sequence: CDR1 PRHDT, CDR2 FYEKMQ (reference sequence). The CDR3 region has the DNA TGTGCCAGCAGCCCCAGAGGTGGAGAAAATGAGCAGTTCTTC. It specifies CASSPRGGENEQFF.

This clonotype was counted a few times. The CDR3 here is CASSVAGALNTGELFF. CDR3 DNA sequence: TGTGCCAGCAGCGTCGCGGGGGCCTTGAACACCGGGGAGCTGTTTTTT. The chain has TRBV4-2 and TRBJ2-2; TRBD2 is a possible D gene (7 bases). The CDR3 has 16 residues. Germline values: CDR1 LGHNA, CDR2 YNFKEQ. Trimming stripped 5 bases from V and 1 base from J, with 14 bases between.

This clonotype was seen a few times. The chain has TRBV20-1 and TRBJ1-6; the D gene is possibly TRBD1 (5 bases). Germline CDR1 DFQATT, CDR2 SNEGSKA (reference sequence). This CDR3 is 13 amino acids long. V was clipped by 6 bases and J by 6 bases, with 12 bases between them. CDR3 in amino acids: CSATGRINSPLHF. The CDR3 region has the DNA TGCAGTGCAACGGGACGGATTAATTCACCCCTCCACTTT.

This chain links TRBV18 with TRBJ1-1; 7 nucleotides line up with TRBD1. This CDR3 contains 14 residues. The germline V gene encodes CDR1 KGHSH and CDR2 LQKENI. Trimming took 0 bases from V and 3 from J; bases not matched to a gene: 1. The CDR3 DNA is TGTGCCAGCTCACCACCGGGACAGCACACTGAAGCTTTCTTT. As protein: CASSPPGQHTEAFF.

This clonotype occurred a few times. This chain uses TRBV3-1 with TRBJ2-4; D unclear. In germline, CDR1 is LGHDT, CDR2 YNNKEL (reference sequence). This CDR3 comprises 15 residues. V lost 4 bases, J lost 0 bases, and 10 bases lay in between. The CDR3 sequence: CASSLRMTAKNIQYF. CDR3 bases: TGTGCCAGCAGCCTCCGTATGACAGCCAAAAACATTCAGTACTTC.